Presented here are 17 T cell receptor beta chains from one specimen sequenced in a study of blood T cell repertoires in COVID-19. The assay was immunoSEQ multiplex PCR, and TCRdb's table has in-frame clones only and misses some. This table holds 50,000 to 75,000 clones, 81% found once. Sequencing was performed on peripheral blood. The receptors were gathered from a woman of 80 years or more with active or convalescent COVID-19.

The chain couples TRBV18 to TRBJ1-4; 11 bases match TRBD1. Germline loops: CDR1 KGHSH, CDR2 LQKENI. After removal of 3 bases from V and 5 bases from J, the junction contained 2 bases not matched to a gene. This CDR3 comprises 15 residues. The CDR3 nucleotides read TGTGCCAGCTCACCGGGACAGGGGGTGAATGAAAAACTGTTTTTT. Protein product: CASSPGQGVNEKLFF.

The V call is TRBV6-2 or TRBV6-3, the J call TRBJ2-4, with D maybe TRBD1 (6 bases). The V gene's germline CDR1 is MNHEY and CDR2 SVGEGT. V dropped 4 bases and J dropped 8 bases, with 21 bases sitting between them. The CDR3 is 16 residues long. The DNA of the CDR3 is TGTGCCAGCAGTTCCATCGGACAGCAGGGGCAATACATTCAGTACTTC. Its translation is CASSSIGQQGQYIQYF.

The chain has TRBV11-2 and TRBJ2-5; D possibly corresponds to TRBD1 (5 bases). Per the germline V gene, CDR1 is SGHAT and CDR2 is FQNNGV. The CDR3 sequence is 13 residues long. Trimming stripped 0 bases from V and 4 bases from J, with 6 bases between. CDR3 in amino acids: CASSLDRVETQYF. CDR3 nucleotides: TGTGCCAGCAGCTTAGACAGGGTAGAGACCCAGTACTTC.

CDR3 nucleotides: TGTGCCAGCAGCTTAACCGCGGACAGAAAAGAGACCCAGTACTTC. It encodes CASSLTADRKETQYF. This chain joins TRBV7-3 and TRBJ2-5; possibly TRBD1 for D (6 bases). V lost 0 bases to trimming and J lost 3 bases, with 11 bases between them. From germline, CDR1 is SGHTA and CDR2 FQGTGA. CDR3 length equals 15 residues.

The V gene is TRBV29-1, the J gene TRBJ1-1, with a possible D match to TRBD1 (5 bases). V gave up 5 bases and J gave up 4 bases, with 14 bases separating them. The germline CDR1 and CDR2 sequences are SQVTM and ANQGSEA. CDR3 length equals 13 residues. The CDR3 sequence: CSVSGMGITEAFF. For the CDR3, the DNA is TGCAGCGTTTCAGGGATGGGGATCACTGAAGCTTTCTTT.

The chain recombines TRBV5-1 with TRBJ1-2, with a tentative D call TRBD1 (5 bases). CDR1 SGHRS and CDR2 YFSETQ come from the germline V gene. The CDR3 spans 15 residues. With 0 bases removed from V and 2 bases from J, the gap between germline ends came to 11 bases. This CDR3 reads CASSLAGGKNYGYTF. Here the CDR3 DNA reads TGCGCCAGCAGCTTGGCGGGGGGTAAGAACTATGGCTACACCTTC.

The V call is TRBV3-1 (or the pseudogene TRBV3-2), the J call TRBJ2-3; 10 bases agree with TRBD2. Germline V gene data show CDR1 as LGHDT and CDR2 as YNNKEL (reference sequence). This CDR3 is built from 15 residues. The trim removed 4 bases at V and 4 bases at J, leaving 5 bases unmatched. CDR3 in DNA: TGTGCCAGCAGCCCCGGGACTAGCGAACCAGATACGCAGTATTTT. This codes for CASSPGTSEPDTQYF.

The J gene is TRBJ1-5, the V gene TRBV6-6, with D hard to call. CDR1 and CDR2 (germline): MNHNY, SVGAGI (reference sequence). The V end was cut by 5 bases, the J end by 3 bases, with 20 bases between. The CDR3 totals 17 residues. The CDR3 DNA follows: TGTGCCAGCAGTCCCCCCGGCCTGGCAGGTGTCAATCAGCCCCAGCATTTT. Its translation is CASSPPGLAGVNQPQHF.

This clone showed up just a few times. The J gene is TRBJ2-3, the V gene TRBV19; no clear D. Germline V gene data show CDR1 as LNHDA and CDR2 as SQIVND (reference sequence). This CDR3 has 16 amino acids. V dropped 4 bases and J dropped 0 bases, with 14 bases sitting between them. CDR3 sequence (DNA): TGTGCCAGTAGTAACCGAGGTAGTTTTAGCACAGATACGCAGTATTTT. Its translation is CASSNRGSFSTDTQYF.

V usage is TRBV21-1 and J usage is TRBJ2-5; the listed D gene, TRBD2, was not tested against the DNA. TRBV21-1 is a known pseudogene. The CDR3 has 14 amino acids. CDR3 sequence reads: CASSSARGEETQYF. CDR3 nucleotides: TGTGCCAGCAGCTCAGCGCGGGGGGAAGAGACCCAGTACTTC.

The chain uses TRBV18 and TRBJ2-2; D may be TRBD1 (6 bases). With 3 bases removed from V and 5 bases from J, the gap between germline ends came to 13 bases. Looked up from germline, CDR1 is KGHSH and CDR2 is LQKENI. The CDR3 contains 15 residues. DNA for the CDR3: TGTGCCAGCTCACCGGTAATACAGGGAACCGGGGAGCTGTTTTTT. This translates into CASSPVIQGTGELFF.

The CDR3 region is CASSRGWSASEQYF. The CDR3 bases are TGTGCCAGCAGCCGAGGGTGGTCCGCAAGCGAGCAGTACTTC. The chain carries TRBV4-2 and TRBJ2-7; a weak D match, TRBD2 (5 bases). This CDR3 region has 14 residues. Trimming pared 4 bases from V and 6 bases from J, leaving 16 bases between. Germline-derived CDR1 and CDR2 are LGHNA and YNFKEQ.

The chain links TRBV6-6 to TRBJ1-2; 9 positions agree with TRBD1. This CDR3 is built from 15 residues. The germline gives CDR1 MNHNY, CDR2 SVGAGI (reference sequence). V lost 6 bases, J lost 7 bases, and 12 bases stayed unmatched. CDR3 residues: CASSTRDRDIPGYTF. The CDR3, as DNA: TGTGCCAGCAGCACCCGGGACAGGGATATTCCTGGCTACACCTTC.

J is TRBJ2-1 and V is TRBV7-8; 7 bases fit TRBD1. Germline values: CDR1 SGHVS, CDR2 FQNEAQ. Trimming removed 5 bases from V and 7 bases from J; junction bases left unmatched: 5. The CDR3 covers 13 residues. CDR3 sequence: CASSKDRENEQFF. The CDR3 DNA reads TGTGCCAGCAGCAAAGACAGGGAAAATGAGCAGTTCTTC.

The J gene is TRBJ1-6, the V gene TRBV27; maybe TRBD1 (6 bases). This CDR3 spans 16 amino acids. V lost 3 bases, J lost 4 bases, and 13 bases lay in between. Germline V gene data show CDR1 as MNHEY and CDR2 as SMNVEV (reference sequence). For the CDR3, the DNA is TGTGCCAGCAGTTTGGTGGGGGCGGGTTATAATTCACCCCTCCACTTT. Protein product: CASSLVGAGYNSPLHF.

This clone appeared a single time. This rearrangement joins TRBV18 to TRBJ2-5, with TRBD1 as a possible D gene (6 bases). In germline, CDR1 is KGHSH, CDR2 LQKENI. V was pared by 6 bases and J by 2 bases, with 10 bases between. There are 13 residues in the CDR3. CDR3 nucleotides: TGTGCCAGCTCCCAGGGGACACAAGAGACCCAGTACTTC. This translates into CASSQGTQETQYF.

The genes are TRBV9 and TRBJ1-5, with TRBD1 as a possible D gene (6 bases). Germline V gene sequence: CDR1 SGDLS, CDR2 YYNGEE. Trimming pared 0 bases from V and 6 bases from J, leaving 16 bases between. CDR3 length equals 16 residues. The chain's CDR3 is CASSVGSGAGSQPQHF. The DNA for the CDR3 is TGTGCCAGCAGCGTAGGATCAGGGGCGGGTAGTCAGCCCCAGCATTTT.